This T cell receptor (beta chain) was observed in a study of blood T cells in healthy people across ages. To note about this clonotype: Its antigen is still unknown.

CDR1 is MGHRA, CDR2 YSYEKL, per germline. The CDR3 is 14 amino acids. Trimming pared 0 bases from V and 0 bases from J, leaving 6 bases between. A second PCR, run for about 6 to 12 cycles, used a sample-barcoded 5' primer plus a J-beta primer mix. TCRdb re-analysed the 5' RACE reads in MiXCR, keeping a single row per CDR3 protein. The table records 800,000 to 950,000 distinct CDR3 sequences, about 29% of them present only once. Whole-study results and caveats: Nothing was known about donor CMV status, and this possibly confounded expanded clonotype changes.

Another study also made use of these data, one on T cells of mothers and their children.

Sequencing used blood. This clonotype was sampled from a woman aged 40-49 years in good health. The chain uses TRBV4-1 and TRBJ2-7; D remains ambiguous. CDR3 region: CASSQDKSSYEQYF. The DNA for the CDR3 is TGCGCCAGCAGCCAAGACAAAAGCTCCTACGAGCAGTACTTC.